Below, one TCR beta chain is given with its context. In the study's own analysis: Nucleated cell number was recorded as an estimate derived from reference gene primer amplification. Sequencing was performed with immunoSEQ multiplex PCR; in TCRdb, only in-frame clones are kept and a portion is missing. V and J calls and clone size are copied from that table; D and trimming were computed from the DNA. This sample has tens of thousands of clones, with roughly 82% found just once. The data belong to a study of blood T cell repertoires in COVID-19. About the research overall: There were acute and convalescent COVID-19 samples, and they came from the United States, Italy and Spain. Sources were T cells, B-cell-depleted T cells, or PBMCs; the material itself was cDNA or gDNA.

Germline V lookup: CDR1 KGHSH, CDR2 LQKENI. This CDR3 has 13 amino acids. The ends were cut back, 6 bases at V and 1 base at J, with 9 bases in the middle. This TCR derives from a human donor in a cohort sampled during active COVID-19. This chain connects TRBV18 to TRBJ1-1; D ambiguous. Sequenced sample: peripheral blood. Here the CDR3 reads CASSYSGNTEAFF. In DNA form, the CDR3 reads TGTGCCAGCTCTTATTCAGGGAACACTGAAGCTTTCTTT.